This T cell receptor (beta chain) originates from a study of cytomegalovirus exposure and HLA in healthy donors. In the study overall: Membership in the Caucasian-associated ancestry cluster was found for around four fifths of 350 to 450 genotyped donors.

General observations from the study: A later analysis found most CMV-associated TCR beta chains apparently HLA-restricted. Sequencing likely generated an artifact that appeared as a cluster of highly shared sequence variants.

The CDR3 length is 13 residues. The germline V gene encodes CDR1 LNHDA and CDR2 SQIVND (reference sequence). Trimming took off 8 bases at V and 6 bases at J, with 17 bases between the two ends. Both 60 Vbeta primers and 13 Jbeta primers went into the PCR. Libraries were prepared by immunoSEQ multiplex PCR; TCRdb keeps only in-frame clonotypes and omits some of them. Among about 150,000 clones, roughly 85% were seen once, and the ten largest hold 1%. This clone was seen just once. No antigen is known for it. The source of this sequence is a boy younger than 10 in good health and CMV-seronegative. The source material was PBMCs. The chain links TRBV19 to TRBJ2-7, with a tentative D call TRBD1 (5 bases). CDR3 amino acids: CASGAPPGAEQYF. The CDR3 coding sequence is TGTGCCAGTGGTGCTCCCCCTGGGGCCGAGCAGTACTTC.